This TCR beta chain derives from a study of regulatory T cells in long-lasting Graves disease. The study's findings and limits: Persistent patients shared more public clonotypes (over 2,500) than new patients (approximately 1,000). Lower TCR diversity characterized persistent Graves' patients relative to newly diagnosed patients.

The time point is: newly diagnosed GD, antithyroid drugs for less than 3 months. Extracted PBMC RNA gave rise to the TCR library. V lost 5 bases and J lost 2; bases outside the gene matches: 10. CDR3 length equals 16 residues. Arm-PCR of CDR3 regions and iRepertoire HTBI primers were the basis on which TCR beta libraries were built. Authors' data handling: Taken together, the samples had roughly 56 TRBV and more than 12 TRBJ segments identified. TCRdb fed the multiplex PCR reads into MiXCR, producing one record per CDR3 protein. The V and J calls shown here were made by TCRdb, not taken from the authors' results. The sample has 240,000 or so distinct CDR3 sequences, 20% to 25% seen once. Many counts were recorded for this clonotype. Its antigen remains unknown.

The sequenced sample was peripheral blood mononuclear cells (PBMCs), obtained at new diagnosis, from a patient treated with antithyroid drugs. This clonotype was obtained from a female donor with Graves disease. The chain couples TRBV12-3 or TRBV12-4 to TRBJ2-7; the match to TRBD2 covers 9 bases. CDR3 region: CASSPRGLAGTYEQYF. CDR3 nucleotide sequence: TGTGCCAGCAGTCCTCGGGGCCTAGCGGGAACCTACGAGCAGTACTTC.